The 18 T cell receptor beta chains given below trace back to one sample, sequenced in a study of OX40 agonist ivuxolimab in advanced cancers. The method was the immunoSEQ multiplex PCR assay. Imported from immuneACCESS, the table was reduced by TCRdb to in-frame sequences with V and J called. These copies leave out some clones; in studies compared against another copy, an unresolved V gene accounts for under half, and the cause of the remainder is not known. The sample table lists some 74,000 clones, 90% of them with a count of one. Clones ranked in the top ten supply under 0.35% of the sample. The sequences come from CD4+ or CD8+ T cells sorted from blood, collected in a trial of the OX40 agonist ivuxolimab. These receptor sequences come from an adult with an advanced solid tumor such as melanoma, head and neck, liver or kidney cancer.

The chain employs TRBV4-1 and TRBJ2-5, with 12 bases lining up with TRBD1. Germline loops: CDR1 MGHRA, CDR2 YSYEKL. The J segment lost 2 bases and the V segment lost 3 bases, leaving 4 bases of the junction unmatched. The CDR3 loop spans 16 amino acids. CDR3 in amino acids: CASSQGGQGAQETQYF. Written as DNA, the CDR3 is TGCGCCAGCAGCCAGGGGGGACAGGGGGCGCAAGAGACCCAGTACTTC.

The V call is TRBV21-1, the J call TRBJ1-1. TRBV21-1 is deemed a pseudogene. The CDR3 runs to 15 residues. CDR3 loop: CASRPAVRALTEAFF. CDR3 bases: TGTGCCAGCAGGCCAGCGGTCAGGGCTCTGACTGAAGCTTTCTTT.

This chain uses TRBV29-1 with TRBJ1-2; D is uncertain. CDR1 and CDR2 from the germline V gene are SQVTM and ANQGSEA. With 6 bases removed from V and 4 bases from J, the gap between germline ends came to 9 bases. The CDR3 consists of 11 residues. The CDR3 nucleotides are TGCAGCGTACCGTGGGGCTATGGCTACACCTTC. The encoded protein is CSVPWGYGYTF.

The rearrangement joins TRBV9 to TRBJ1-2, with 7 bases matching TRBD1. Germline CDR1 is SGDLS and CDR2 is YYNGEE. The CDR3 totals 15 residues. The V segment lost 3 bases and the J segment 4 bases; nucleotides outside the gene matches: 9. The CDR3: CASSESGTASYGYTF. CDR3 in DNA: TGTGCCAGCAGCGAAAGCGGGACAGCCTCCTATGGCTACACCTTC.

This clone has only a few counts. The rearrangement links TRBV27 to TRBJ2-2; 10 bases align to TRBD1. Germline CDR1 MNHEY, CDR2 SMNVEV (reference sequence). V lost 6 bases, J lost 7 bases, and 14 bases stayed unmatched. CDR3 length equals 17 residues. The CDR3 is CASSPLRDRGAIGELFF. The CDR3 DNA follows: TGTGCCAGCAGCCCACTTCGGGACAGGGGAGCGATCGGGGAGCTGTTTTTT.

V and J are TRBV5-4 and TRBJ1-6; 8 bases match TRBD1. V gave up 2 bases and J gave up 8 bases; unmatched junction bases: 3. The CDR3 totals 14 residues. Looked up from germline, CDR1 is SGHNT and CDR2 is YYREEE (reference sequence). The CDR3: CASSFQGADSPLHF. CDR3 nucleotide sequence: TGTGCCAGCAGCTTCCAGGGGGCGGATTCACCCCTCCACTTT.

This chain links TRBV30 with TRBJ1-4; TRBD1 is a possible D gene (6 bases). From germline, CDR1 is GTSNPN and CDR2 SVGIG (reference sequence). This CDR3 spans 12 amino acids. V gave up 7 bases and J gave up 0 bases, with 6 bases separating them. This chain's CDR3 is CAYRATNEKLFF. The CDR3 nucleotides read TGTGCCTACAGGGCAACTAATGAAAAACTGTTTTTT.

The CDR3 nucleotides read TGTGCCAGCTCCCTGTCTGAGACAGGGAAGAACACCGGGGAGCTGTTTTTT. The encoded protein is CASSLSETGKNTGELFF. The chain carries TRBV18 and TRBJ2-2; 7 bases agree with TRBD1. The CDR3 totals 17 residues. Germline V CDR1 and CDR2: KGHSH, LQKENI. V lost 6 bases and J lost 1; bases outside the gene matches: 11.

The chain combines TRBV27 with TRBJ2-7; D not resolved. Trimming took off 4 bases at V and 7 bases at J, with 11 bases between the two ends. Germline CDR1 MNHEY, CDR2 SMNVEV (reference sequence). This CDR3 comprises 12 residues. CDR3 coding DNA: TGTGCCAGCAGTTCGCTAGGTCAGGAGCAGTACTTC. Amino acids: CASSSLGQEQYF.

This rearrangement joins TRBV6-5 to TRBJ1-4, with D possibly being TRBD1 (5 bases). V was shortened by 2 bases and J by 13 bases, with 8 bases between the two germline ends. This CDR3 has 11 amino acids. Germline V gene data show CDR1 as MNHEY and CDR2 as SVGAGI. CDR3 residues: CASSYGGGLFF. The CDR3 DNA follows: TGTGCCAGCAGTTACGGGGGAGGACTGTTTTTT.

The chain joins TRBV7-3 to TRBJ2-3, with 10 bases lining up with TRBD2. Trimming cost V 4 bases and J 4 bases; bases outside gene matches: 14. Per germline, CDR1 SGHTA and CDR2 FQGTGA. The CDR3 length is 18 residues. The CDR3 DNA reads as TGTGCCAGCAGCTCAACAGTACAAGCGGGGGGGCTCCCAGATACGCAGTATTTT. Protein: CASSSTVQAGGLPDTQYF. Full variable domain (rest looked up from reference TRBV7-3 and TRBJ2-3): GAGVSQTPSNKVTEKGKYVELRCDPISGHTALYWYRQSLGQGPEFLIYFQGTGAADDSGLPNDRFFAVRPEGSVSTLKIQRTERGDSAVYLCASSSTVQAGGLPDTQYFGPGTRLTVL.

V is TRBV28 and J is TRBJ1-4; no clear D. This CDR3 spans 15 amino acids. V lost 6 bases and J lost 8, with 19 bases in between. CDR1 and CDR2 from the germline V gene are MDHEN and SYDVKM. The CDR3 spells CASRSFGSGGEKLFF. CDR3 DNA sequence: TGTGCCAGCAGGTCCTTCGGGTCCGGAGGAGAAAAACTGTTTTTT.

This chain uses TRBV5-5 with TRBJ1-2, with D uncertain. Germline V gene sequence: CDR1 SGHKS, CDR2 YYEKEE (reference sequence). V was trimmed by 0 bases and J by 7 bases, leaving 13 bases between them. CDR3 length: 14 residues. In DNA form, the CDR3 reads TGTGCCAGCAGCTTGGCCCGGGGTTCGGGTGGCTACACCTTC. It yields the protein CASSLARGSGGYTF.

This chain joins TRBV7-2 and TRBJ2-5; 12 nucleotides match TRBD2. In germline, CDR1 is SGHTA, CDR2 FQGNSA. The CDR3 has 16 residues. J lost 7 bases, V lost 5 bases, and 11 bases had no gene match. CDR3 in amino acids: CASSPPASGGAGTQYF. The CDR3 DNA reads TGTGCCAGCAGCCCTCCGGCTAGCGGGGGGGCCGGGACCCAGTACTTC.

This clone occurred once. This chain joins TRBV20-1 and TRBJ1-2; TRBD1 might be the D (6 bases). Germline V gene lookup returns CDR1 DFQATT and CDR2 SNEGSKA (reference sequence). V was pared by 7 bases and J by 4 bases, with 10 bases between. The CDR3 is 11 residues long. CDR3 loop: CSVEGVYGYTF. The CDR3, as DNA: TGCAGTGTTGAGGGGGTCTATGGCTACACCTTC.

This chain joins TRBV18 and TRBJ1-1; no definite D call. V gave up 3 bases and J gave up 1 base, with 9 bases separating them. The length of the CDR3 is 14 residues. CDR1 and CDR2 from the germline V gene are KGHSH and LQKENI. As DNA, the CDR3 is TGTGCCAGCTCACCCCGGCAAACGAACACTGAAGCTTTCTTT. Protein sequence: CASSPRQTNTEAFF. The full variable domain, its missing parts supplied by reference TRBV18 and TRBJ1-1, is NAGVMQNPRHLVRRRGQEARLRCSPMKGHSHVYWYRQLPEEGLKFMVYLQKENIIDESGMPKERFSAEFPKEGPSILRIQQVVRGDSAAYFCASSPRQTNTEAFFGQGTRLTVV.

This chain connects TRBV5-6 to TRBJ1-6; D gene ambiguous. V shed 1 base and J shed 9 bases, with 8 bases lying between them. The CDR3 runs to 13 residues. Per the germline V gene, CDR1 is SGHDT and CDR2 is YYEEEE. CDR3 sequence: CASSLPRASPLHF. The CDR3 DNA sequence: TGTGCCAGCAGCTTGCCGAGGGCTTCACCCCTCCACTTT.

The chain is built from TRBV7-8 and TRBJ2-1; D is unresolved. Looked up from germline, CDR1 is SGHVS and CDR2 is FQNEAQ. This CDR3 has 16 residues. Trimming pared 3 bases from V and 0 bases from J, leaving 12 bases between. The CDR3 region has the DNA TGTGCCAGCAGCTTCCCGAGTATGAGCTCCTACAATGAGCAGTTCTTC. Its protein is CASSFPSMSSYNEQFF. Supplemented by reference TRBV7-8 and TRBJ2-1, the full variable domain reads GAGVSQSPRYKVAKRGQDVALRCDPISGHVSLFWYQQALGQGPEFLTYFQNEAQLDKSGLPSDRFFAERPEGSVSTLKIQRTQQEDSAVYLCASSFPSMSSYNEQFFGPGTRLTVL.